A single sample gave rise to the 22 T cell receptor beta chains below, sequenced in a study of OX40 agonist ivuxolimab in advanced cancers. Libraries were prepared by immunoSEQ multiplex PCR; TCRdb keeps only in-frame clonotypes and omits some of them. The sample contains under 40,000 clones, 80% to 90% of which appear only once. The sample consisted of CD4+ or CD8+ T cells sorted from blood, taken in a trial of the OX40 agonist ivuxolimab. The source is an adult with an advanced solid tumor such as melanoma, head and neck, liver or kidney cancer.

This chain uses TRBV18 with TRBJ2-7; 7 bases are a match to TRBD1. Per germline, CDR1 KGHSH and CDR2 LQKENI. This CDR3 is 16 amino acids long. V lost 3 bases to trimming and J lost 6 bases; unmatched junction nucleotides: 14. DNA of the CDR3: TGTGCCAGCTCACCTAGGATCGAGGACAGGTCCAGCGAGCAGTACTTC. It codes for CASSPRIEDRSSEQYF. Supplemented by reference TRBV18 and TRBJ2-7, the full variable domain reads NAGVMQNPRHLVRRRGQEARLRCSPMKGHSHVYWYRQLPEEGLKFMVYLQKENIIDESGMPKERFSAEFPKEGPSILRIQQVVRGDSAAYFCASSPRIEDRSSEQYFGPGTRLTVT.

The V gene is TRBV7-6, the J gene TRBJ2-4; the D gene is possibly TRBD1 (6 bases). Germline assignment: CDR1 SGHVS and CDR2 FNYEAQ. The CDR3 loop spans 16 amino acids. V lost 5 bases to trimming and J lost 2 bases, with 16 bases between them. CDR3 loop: CASSAQGAATKNIQYF. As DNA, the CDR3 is TGTGCCAGCAGCGCACAGGGCGCTGCAACCAAAAACATTCAGTACTTC.

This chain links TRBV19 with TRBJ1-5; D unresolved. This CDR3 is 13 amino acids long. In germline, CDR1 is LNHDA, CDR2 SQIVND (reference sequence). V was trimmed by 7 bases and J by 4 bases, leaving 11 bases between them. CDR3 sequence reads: CASNVKKNQPQHF. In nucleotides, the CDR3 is TGTGCCAGTAACGTAAAGAAAAATCAGCCCCAGCATTTT. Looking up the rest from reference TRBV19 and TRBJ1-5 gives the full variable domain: DGGITQSPKYLFRKEGQNVTLSCEQNLNHDAMYWYRQDPGQGLRLIYYSQIVNDFQKGDIAEGYSVSREKKESFPLTVTSAQKNPTAFYLCASNVKKNQPQHFGDGTRLSIL.

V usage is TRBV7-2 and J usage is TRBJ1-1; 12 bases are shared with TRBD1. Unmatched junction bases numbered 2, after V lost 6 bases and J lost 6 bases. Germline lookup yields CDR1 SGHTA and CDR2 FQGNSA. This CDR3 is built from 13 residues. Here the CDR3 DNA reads TGTGCCAGCAGGGGACAGGGGGCTTCTGAAGCTTTCTTT. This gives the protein CASRGQGASEAFF. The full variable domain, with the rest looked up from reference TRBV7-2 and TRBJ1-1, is GAGVSQSPSNKVTEKGKDVELRCDPISGHTALYWYRQSLGQGLEFLIYFQGNSAPDKSGLPSDRFSAERTGGSVSTLTIQRTQQEDSAVYLCASRGQGASEAFFGQGTRLTVV.

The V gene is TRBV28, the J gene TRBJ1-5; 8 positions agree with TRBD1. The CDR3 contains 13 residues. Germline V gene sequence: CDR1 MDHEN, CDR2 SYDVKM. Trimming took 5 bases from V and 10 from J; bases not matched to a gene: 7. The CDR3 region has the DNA TGTGCCAGCAGTCGGGACAGGTGGAACCCCCAGCATTTT. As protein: CASSRDRWNPQHF. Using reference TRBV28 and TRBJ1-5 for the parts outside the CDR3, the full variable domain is DVKVTQSSRYLVKRTGEKVFLECVQDMDHENMFWYRQDPGLGLRLIYFSYDVKMKEKGDIPEGYSVSREKKERFSLILESASTNQTSMYLCASSRDRWNPQHFGDGTRLSIL.

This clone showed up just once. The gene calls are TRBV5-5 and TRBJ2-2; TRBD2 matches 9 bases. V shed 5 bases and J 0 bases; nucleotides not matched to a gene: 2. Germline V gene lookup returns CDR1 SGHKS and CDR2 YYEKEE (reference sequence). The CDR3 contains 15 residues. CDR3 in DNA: TGTGCCAGCAGATCTAGCGGGGCGAACACCGGGGAGCTGTTTTTT. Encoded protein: CASRSSGANTGELFF.

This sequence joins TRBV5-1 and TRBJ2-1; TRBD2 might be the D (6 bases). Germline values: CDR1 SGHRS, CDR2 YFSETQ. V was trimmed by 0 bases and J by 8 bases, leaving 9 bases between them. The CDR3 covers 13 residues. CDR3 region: CASSLVGEDEQFF. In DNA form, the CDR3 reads TGCGCCAGCAGCTTGGTAGGGGAGGATGAGCAGTTCTTC.

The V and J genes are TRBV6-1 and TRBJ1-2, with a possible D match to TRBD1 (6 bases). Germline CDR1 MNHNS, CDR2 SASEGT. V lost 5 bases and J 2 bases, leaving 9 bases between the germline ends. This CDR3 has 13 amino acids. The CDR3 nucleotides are TGTGCCAGCAGTCACAGGGAGAACTATGGCTACACCTTC. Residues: CASSHRENYGYTF.

CDR3 sequence (DNA): TGCAGCGTTCCCCGCAATTCTAACTATGGCTACACCTTC. As protein: CSVPRNSNYGYTF. The rearrangement links TRBV29-1 to TRBJ1-2; no reliable D call. CDR3 size: 13 residues. Trimming removed 5 bases from V and 0 bases from J, with 10 bases in between. CDR1 and CDR2 from the germline V gene are SQVTM and ANQGSEA.

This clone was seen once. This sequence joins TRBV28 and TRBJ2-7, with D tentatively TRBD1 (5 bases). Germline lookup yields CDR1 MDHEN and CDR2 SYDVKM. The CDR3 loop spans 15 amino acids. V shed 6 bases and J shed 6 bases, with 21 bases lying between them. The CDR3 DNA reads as TGTGCCAGCAGACTTTTGGCCCTATCAGGGTCCGAGCAGTACTTC. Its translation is CASRLLALSGSEQYF.

The CDR3 DNA is TGTGCCAGCAGCACAGTCCGGGGCCTCGGTAGGAATGAGCAGTTCTTC. Its translation is CASSTVRGLGRNEQFF. The gene calls are TRBV11-2 and TRBJ2-1; D is possibly TRBD1 or TRBD2 (5 bases each). CDR1 is SGHAT and CDR2 is FQNNGV in the germline V gene. This CDR3 is built from 16 residues. Trimming took off 5 bases at V and 7 bases at J, with 21 bases between the two ends.

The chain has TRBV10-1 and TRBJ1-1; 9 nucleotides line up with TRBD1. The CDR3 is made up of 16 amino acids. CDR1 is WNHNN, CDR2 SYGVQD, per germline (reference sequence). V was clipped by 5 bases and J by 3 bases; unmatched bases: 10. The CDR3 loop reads CASSIRQGECDTEAFF. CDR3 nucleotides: TGCGCCAGCAGTATCCGACAGGGGGAATGCGACACTGAAGCTTTCTTT.

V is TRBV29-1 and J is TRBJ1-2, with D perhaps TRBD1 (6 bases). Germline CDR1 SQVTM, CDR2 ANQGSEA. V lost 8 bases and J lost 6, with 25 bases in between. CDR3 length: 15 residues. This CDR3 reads CSSFGGGLGADGYTF. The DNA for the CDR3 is TGCAGCTCCTTCGGCGGTGGGTTGGGGGCAGATGGCTACACCTTC.

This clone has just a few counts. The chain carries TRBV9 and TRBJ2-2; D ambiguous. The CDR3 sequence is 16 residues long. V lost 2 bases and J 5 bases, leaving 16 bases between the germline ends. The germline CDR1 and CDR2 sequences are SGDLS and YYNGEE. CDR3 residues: CASSVQSGVGTGELFF. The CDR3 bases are TGTGCCAGCAGCGTCCAGTCAGGAGTAGGTACCGGGGAGCTGTTTTTT.

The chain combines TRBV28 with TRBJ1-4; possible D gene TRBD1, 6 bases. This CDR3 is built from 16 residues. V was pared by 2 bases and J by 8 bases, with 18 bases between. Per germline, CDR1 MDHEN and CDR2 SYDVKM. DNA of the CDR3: TGTGCCAGCAGTTTACACGGTCGGGGGCTGGGAGAAAAACTGTTTTTT. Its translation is CASSLHGRGLGEKLFF. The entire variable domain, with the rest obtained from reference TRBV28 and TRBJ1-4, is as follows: DVKVTQSSRYLVKRTGEKVFLECVQDMDHENMFWYRQDPGLGLRLIYFSYDVKMKEKGDIPEGYSVSREKKERFSLILESASTNQTSMYLCASSLHGRGLGEKLFFGSGTQLSVL.

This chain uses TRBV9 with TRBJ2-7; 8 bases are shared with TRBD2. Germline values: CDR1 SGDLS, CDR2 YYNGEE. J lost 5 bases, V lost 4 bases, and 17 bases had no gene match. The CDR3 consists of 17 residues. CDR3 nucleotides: TGTGCCAGCAGCCCCCGGAGCTTCGGCGGGAGGCACGACGAGCAGTACTTC. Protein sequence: CASSPRSFGGRHDEQYF.

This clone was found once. The CDR3 DNA reads TGTGCCAGCTCACTTTCCGGGACACCCGATCCACGCTATAATTCACCCCTCCACTTT. This codes for CASSLSGTPDPRYNSPLHF. The chain employs TRBV18 and TRBJ1-6; D possibly corresponds to TRBD1 (6 bases). V shed 4 bases and J shed 3 bases, with 22 bases lying between them. The V gene's germline CDR1 is KGHSH and CDR2 LQKENI. This CDR3 region has 19 residues.

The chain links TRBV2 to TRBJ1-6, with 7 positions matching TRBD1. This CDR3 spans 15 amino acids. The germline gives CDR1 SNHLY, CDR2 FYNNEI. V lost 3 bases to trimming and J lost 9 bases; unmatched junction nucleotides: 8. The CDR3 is CASSEEGAVSSPLHF. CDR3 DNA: TGTGCCAGCAGTGAGGAGGGGGCTGTGAGTTCACCCCTCCACTTT.

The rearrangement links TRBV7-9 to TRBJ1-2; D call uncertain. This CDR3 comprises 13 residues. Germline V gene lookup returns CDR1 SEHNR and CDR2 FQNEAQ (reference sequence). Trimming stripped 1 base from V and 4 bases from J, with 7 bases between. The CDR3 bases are TGTGCCAGCAGCTTAGAGGTATTCTATGGCTACACCTTC. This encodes CASSLEVFYGYTF.

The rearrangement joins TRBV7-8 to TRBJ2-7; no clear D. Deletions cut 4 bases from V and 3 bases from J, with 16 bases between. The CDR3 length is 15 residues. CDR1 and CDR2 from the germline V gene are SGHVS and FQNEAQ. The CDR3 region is CASSSTPVPYYEQYF. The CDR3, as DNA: TGTGCCAGCAGCTCTACGCCAGTTCCTTACTACGAGCAGTACTTC.

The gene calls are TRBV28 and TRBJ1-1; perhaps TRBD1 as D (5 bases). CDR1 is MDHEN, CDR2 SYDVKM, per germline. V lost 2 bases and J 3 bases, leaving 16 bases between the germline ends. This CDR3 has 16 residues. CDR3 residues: CASSLGGDGVDTEAFF. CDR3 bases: TGTGCCAGCAGTTTAGGGGGGGATGGGGTTGACACTGAAGCTTTCTTT.

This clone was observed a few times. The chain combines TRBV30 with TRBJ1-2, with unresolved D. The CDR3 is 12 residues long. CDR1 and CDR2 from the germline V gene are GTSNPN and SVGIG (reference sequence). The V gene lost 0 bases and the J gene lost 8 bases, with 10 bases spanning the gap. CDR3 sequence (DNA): TGTGCCTGGAGTGTAAACGCCGGCGGCTACACCTTC. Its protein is CAWSVNAGGYTF.